The 5 T cell receptor beta chains below were found in one sample sequenced in a study of blood T cell repertoires in COVID-19. Clones were sequenced by immunoSEQ multiplex PCR, and TCRdb holds only the in-frame ones, with some missing. The table records some 510,000 clones, around 89% of them present only once. Material for sequencing was PBMCs or T cells enriched from blood (not recorded which). Receptor source: a woman aged 35 to 49 who had recovered from COVID-19.

This clone was detected ten times or more. The gene calls are TRBV29-1 and TRBJ1-4; no clear D. Trimming pared 6 bases from V and 1 base from J, leaving 12 bases between. The germline V gene encodes CDR1 SQVTM and CDR2 ANQGSEA. CDR3 length: 14 amino acids. CDR3 protein: CSVGSHGTNEKLFF. The CDR3 nucleotides are TGCAGCGTAGGGAGCCACGGAACTAATGAAAAACTGTTTTTT.

This sequence joins TRBV5-8 and TRBJ1-5; 7 bases are a match to TRBD1. Germline assignment: CDR1 SGHTS and CDR2 YDEGEE. The junction had 11 bases not matched to a gene; V was cut back by 0 bases and J by 2 bases. The CDR3 has 18 amino acids. The CDR3 DNA sequence: TGTGCCAGCAGCTTGGCCGGGACAGAAGAGTGGGGCAATCAGCCCCAGCATTTT. Amino acid sequence: CASSLAGTEEWGNQPQHF. Full variable domain (remainder filled in from reference TRBV5-8 and TRBJ1-5): EAGVTQSPTHLIKTRGQQATLRCSPISGHTSVYWYQQALGLGLQFLLWYDEGEERNRGNFPPRFSGRQFPNYSSELNVNALELEDSALYLCASSLAGTEEWGNQPQHFGDGTRLSIL.

This sequence joins TRBV24-1 and TRBJ2-1; the match to TRBD1 covers 7 bases. Unmatched junction bases numbered 8, after V lost 4 bases and J lost 6 bases. CDR1 is KGHDR, CDR2 SFDVKD, per germline. This CDR3 has 15 residues. The CDR3: CATSDRPGQPNEQFF. The CDR3 coding sequence is TGTGCCACCAGTGACCGCCCGGGACAGCCCAATGAGCAGTTCTTC.

The rearrangement links TRBV24-1 to TRBJ2-2; tentatively, D is TRBD2 (7 bases). This CDR3 has 14 amino acids. Germline CDR1 is KGHDR and CDR2 is SFDVKD. Trimming took off 5 bases at V and 3 bases at J, with 9 bases between the two ends. The CDR3 sequence: CATSVGGDTGELFF. CDR3 nucleotides: TGTGCCACCAGTGTAGGGGGGGACACCGGGGAGCTGTTTTTT.

The chain is built from TRBV27 and TRBJ1-1, with a tentative D call TRBD1 (6 bases). CDR3 length: 16 residues. CDR1 and CDR2 from the germline V gene are MNHEY and SMNVEV (reference sequence). The V end lost 7 bases, the J end lost 6 bases, and 24 bases lay between the germline ends. CDR3 protein: CASMVGGTPRRAEAFF. The CDR3, as DNA: TGTGCCAGCATGGTGGGGGGGACACCCAGAAGGGCTGAAGCTTTCTTT.